Listed here are 24 T cell receptor beta chains from one sample, sequenced in a study of T cells after yellow fever vaccination. From the 5' RACE reads, TCRdb called clonotypes with MiXCR, one entry per CDR3 protein. The sample consists of around 600,000 distinct CDR3 sequences, approximately 13% of them appearing once. Sequenced material: PBMCs, taken on the day of the yellow fever booster vaccination. The receptors stem from a man aged 25-40 years who received the YFV17D yellow fever vaccine.

This clonotype was seen a few times. The rearrangement joins TRBV27 to TRBJ2-1, with TRBD2 as a possible D gene (6 bases). Per the germline V gene, CDR1 is MNHEY and CDR2 is SMNVEV (reference sequence). V was cut by 2 bases and J by 4 bases, with 12 bases left in between. CDR3 length: 15 residues. CDR3 in DNA: TGTGCCAGCAGTTTACTAGCGAACAGATACAATGAGCAGTTCTTC. This gives the protein CASSLLANRYNEQFF.

Points on this clonotype: Sequence at one end of the junction differs from germline and may be a read error. J is TRBJ2-2 and V is TRBV7-2; D gene unclear. This CDR3 is 12 amino acids long. The germline V gene encodes CDR1 SGHTA and CDR2 FQGNSA. CDR3 nucleotides: TGTGCCAGCGGCTTCTCCGGCGGGGAGCTGTTTTTT. Translation gives CASGFSGGELFF.

This sequence joins TRBV6-1 and TRBJ2-1, with TRBD2 matching 7 bases. Germline V lookup: CDR1 MNHNS, CDR2 SASEGT. This CDR3 contains 16 residues. J was trimmed by 9 bases and V by 5 bases; bases with no gene match: 16. In DNA form, the CDR3 reads TGTGCCAGCAGTCCCCGGAGGAGCGGGGTTTTTAGTGAGCAGTTCTTC. As protein: CASSPRRSGVFSEQFF.

J is TRBJ2-7 and V is TRBV27; D gene uncertain. With 2 bases removed from V and 0 bases from J, the gap between germline ends came to 11 bases. The CDR3 runs to 15 residues. The germline V gene encodes CDR1 MNHEY and CDR2 SMNVEV (reference sequence). The CDR3 protein is CASSLKADLSYEQYF. The DNA of the CDR3 is TGTGCCAGCAGTTTAAAGGCAGACCTCTCCTACGAGCAGTACTTC.

This clonotype was counted ten times or more. This rearrangement joins TRBV29-1 to TRBJ1-1, with 7 positions matching TRBD1. V shed 4 bases, J shed 0 bases, and the junction held 2 bases outside the gene matches. Per the germline V gene, CDR1 is SQVTM and CDR2 is ANQGSEA. This CDR3 has 13 amino acids. DNA for the CDR3: TGCAGCGTTGTGACAGGGTTGAACACTGAAGCTTTCTTT. Residues: CSVVTGLNTEAFF.

V gene TRBV7-2 combines with J gene TRBJ2-7, with a weak D call TRBD1 (6 bases). The V gene lost 4 bases and the J gene lost 7 bases, with 17 bases spanning the gap. The CDR3 totals 14 residues. CDR1 and CDR2 (germline): SGHTA, FQGNSA. In DNA form, the CDR3 reads TGTGCCAGCAGCTATCAGGGAAGGGGGTGGGAGCAGTACTTC. It specifies CASSYQGRGWEQYF.

The V and J genes are TRBV4-3 and TRBJ1-6; D not certain. Between the trimmed V and J ends, which lost 2 bases and 9 bases, there was a span of 11 bases. Germline CDR1 reads LGHNA; CDR2 reads YSLEER. This CDR3 is built from 14 residues. The CDR3 reads CASSQTDGVSPLHF. For the CDR3, the DNA is TGCGCCAGCAGCCAAACAGACGGTGTTTCACCCCTCCACTTT.

This clonotype was seen only a few times. J is TRBJ2-1 and V is TRBV4-3; 14 bases fit TRBD2. The V gene's germline CDR1 is LGHNA and CDR2 YSLEER. The CDR3 covers 16 residues. J lost 9 bases, V lost 3 bases, and 7 bases had no gene match. The CDR3 protein is CASSHGLAGGPFEQFF. The CDR3 nucleotides read TGCGCCAGCAGCCATGGACTAGCGGGAGGACCCTTTGAGCAGTTCTTC.

There are a few counts of this clonotype. The chain has TRBV5-1 and TRBJ2-7; D not resolved. Germline loops: CDR1 SGHRS, CDR2 YFSETQ. The ends were cut back, 1 base at V and 4 bases at J, with 15 bases in the middle. The CDR3 contains 15 residues. The CDR3 DNA sequence: TGCGCCAGCAGCTTGACCGGGCTTGCGTTTTACGAGCAGTACTTC. Its protein product is CASSLTGLAFYEQYF.

This clonotype was observed a few times. The chain is built from TRBV11-3 and TRBJ1-1; D is unresolved. Germline CDR1 is SGHNT and CDR2 is YENEEA. CDR3 length: 13 amino acids. Trimming shortened V by 5 bases and J by 6 bases, and 13 bases separated the two germline ends. DNA of the CDR3: TGTGCCAGCAGCCACGGGATCCAAGCTGAAGCTTTCTTT. Translating gives CASSHGIQAEAFF.

This clonotype was seen at least ten times. The V and J genes are TRBV7-2 and TRBJ2-5, with D perhaps matching TRBD1 or TRBD2 (5 bases each). Germline V gene lookup returns CDR1 SGHTA and CDR2 FQGNSA. The CDR3 loop spans 19 amino acids. Trimming removed 3 bases from V and 1 base from J, with 24 bases in between. The CDR3 DNA reads TGTGCCAGCAGCTTTCGACCCCCGTCCCGGTTGGGGGTCCAAGAGACCCAGTACTTC. The encoded protein is CASSFRPPSRLGVQETQYF.

This chain uses TRBV9 with TRBJ2-1; 7 bases fit TRBD1. Unmatched junction bases numbered 9, after V lost 0 bases and J lost 6 bases. This CDR3 is 16 amino acids long. In germline, CDR1 is SGDLS, CDR2 YYNGEE. The CDR3 loop reads CASSVADRAPINEQFF. CDR3 DNA sequence: TGTGCCAGCAGCGTAGCTGACAGGGCGCCTATCAATGAGCAGTTCTTC. Together with reference TRBV9 and TRBJ2-1, the CDR3 gives the full variable domain: DSGVTQTPKHLITATGQRVTLRCSPRSGDLSVYWYQQSLDQGLQFLIQYYNGEERAKGNILERFSAQQFPDLHSELNLSSLELGDSALYFCASSVADRAPINEQFFGPGTRLTVL.

This clonotype was picked up a small number of times. This chain connects TRBV24-1 to TRBJ2-3; 7 bases agree with TRBD2. Germline V gives CDR1 KGHDR, CDR2 SFDVKD. This CDR3 comprises 18 residues. V trimming: 5 bases; J trimming: 2 bases; junction bases outside the gene matches: 15. The CDR3 DNA reads as TGTGCCACCAGTGGTCGCGGGAGAGCGGGACTACTCACAGATACGCAGTATTTT. Protein product: CATSGRGRAGLLTDTQYF.

In its sample, this clonotype was seen a few times. The chain links TRBV12-3 or TRBV12-4 to TRBJ1-1; D perhaps matches TRBD1 (6 bases). Trimming took off 10 bases at V and 4 bases at J, with 13 bases between the two ends. The CDR3 extends over 12 amino acids. CDR3 region: CATRGAGTEAFF. CDR3 in DNA: TGTGCCACCCGGGGGGCTGGCACTGAAGCTTTCTTT.

This chain links TRBV7-2 with TRBJ2-4; D is uncertain. V lost 6 bases and J 0 bases, leaving 12 bases between the germline ends. This CDR3 region has 15 residues. Germline V CDR1 and CDR2: SGHTA, FQGNSA. The CDR3 sequence is CASSRVGVAKNIQYF. The CDR3 nucleotides read TGTGCCAGCAGTCGTGTTGGCGTAGCCAAAAACATTCAGTACTTC.

The chain employs TRBV20-1 and TRBJ2-7, with 8 positions matching TRBD1. In germline, CDR1 is DFQATT, CDR2 SNEGSKA (reference sequence). Unmatched junction bases numbered 13, after V lost 6 bases and J lost 6 bases. This CDR3 is built from 14 residues. CDR3 in amino acids: CSANIRGPSTEQYF. Here the CDR3 DNA reads TGCAGTGCCAACATCAGGGGGCCTTCGACCGAGCAGTACTTC.

There are many counts of this clonotype. V usage is TRBV5-4 and J usage is TRBJ2-1; TRBD1 agrees at 9 bases. CDR3 length equals 14 residues. After removal of 4 bases from V and 6 bases from J, the junction contained 5 bases not matched to a gene. Germline-derived CDR1 and CDR2 are SGHNT and YYREEE (reference sequence). The CDR3 is CASSKRDRVNEQFF. The CDR3 DNA sequence: TGTGCCAGCAGCAAGCGGGACAGGGTCAATGAGCAGTTCTTC.

This chain joins TRBV20-1 and TRBJ2-7; 7 nucleotides agree with TRBD1. With V trimmed by 6 bases and J by 1 base, 3 bases remained unmatched. CDR1 DFQATT and CDR2 SNEGSKA come from the germline V gene (reference sequence). The CDR3 loop spans 12 amino acids. The CDR3 sequence: CSAGRGSYEQYF. DNA of the CDR3: TGCAGTGCCGGCAGGGGGTCCTACGAGCAGTACTTC.

The chain has TRBV6-4 and TRBJ2-2; 7 bases map to TRBD2. The CDR3 runs 16 residues. CDR1 and CDR2 from the germline V gene are MRHNA and SNTAGT. V lost 3 bases and J lost 3; bases outside the gene matches: 7. This chain's CDR3 is CASSDGDYRDTGELFF. In nucleotides, the CDR3 is TGTGCCAGCAGTGATGGGGACTACCGGGACACCGGGGAGCTGTTTTTT.

This clonotype was detected only a few times. This chain joins TRBV20-1 and TRBJ2-1; D remains unclear. V shed 6 bases and J shed 2 bases, with 14 bases lying between them. The CDR3 totals 14 residues. Germline loops: CDR1 DFQATT, CDR2 SNEGSKA (reference sequence). The DNA for the CDR3 is TGCAGTGCCCTTCTCGCGCCAGCCTACAATGAGCAGTTCTTC. Amino acids: CSALLAPAYNEQFF.

A few counts support this clonotype. The gene calls are TRBV7-2 and TRBJ2-7; TRBD1 might be the D (6 bases). CDR3 length equals 14 residues. Germline V gene lookup returns CDR1 SGHTA and CDR2 FQGNSA. Trimming took off 4 bases at V and 5 bases at J, with 15 bases between the two ends. CDR3 loop: CASSSQGPWNEQYF. DNA for the CDR3: TGTGCCAGCAGCTCACAGGGTCCCTGGAACGAGCAGTACTTC.

This chain connects TRBV9 to TRBJ2-1; 8 bases are shared with TRBD2. The CDR3 totals 16 residues. CDR1 and CDR2 (germline): SGDLS, YYNGEE. Trimming removed 4 bases from V and 9 bases from J; junction bases left unmatched: 15. This CDR3 reads CASSSPSSGLMGEQFF. The DNA for the CDR3 is TGTGCCAGCAGCTCACCGTCTAGCGGGTTAATGGGTGAGCAGTTCTTC. Complete variable domain (other parts from reference TRBV9 and TRBJ2-1): DSGVTQTPKHLITATGQRVTLRCSPRSGDLSVYWYQQSLDQGLQFLIQYYNGEERAKGNILERFSAQQFPDLHSELNLSSLELGDSALYFCASSSPSSGLMGEQFFGPGTRLTVL.

The J gene is TRBJ1-3, the V gene TRBV7-8, with TRBD1 as a possible D gene (5 bases). CDR1 and CDR2 (germline): SGHVS, FQNEAQ. This CDR3 comprises 12 residues. Trimming shortened V by 3 bases and J by 8 bases, and 8 bases separated the two germline ends. This CDR3 reads CASSLGVDTIYF. The CDR3 DNA reads TGTGCCAGCAGCTTGGGGGTGGACACCATATATTTT. Using reference TRBV7-8 and TRBJ1-3 for the parts outside the CDR3, the full variable domain is GAGVSQSPRYKVAKRGQDVALRCDPISGHVSLFWYQQALGQGPEFLTYFQNEAQLDKSGLPSDRFFAERPEGSVSTLKIQRTQQEDSAVYLCASSLGVDTIYFGEGSWLTVV.

This clonotype was observed a handful of times. This chain uses TRBV5-4 with TRBJ2-1; 8 nucleotides line up with TRBD1. CDR1 and CDR2 (germline): SGHNT, YYREEE (reference sequence). Trimming took 4 bases from V and 2 from J; bases not matched to a gene: 8. The CDR3 covers 16 residues. The CDR3 bases are TGTGCCAGCAGCAAGGGTGGACAGGGTACCTACAATGAGCAGTTCTTC. Translated: CASSKGGQGTYNEQFF.